A single sample is the source of the 10 T cell receptor beta chains below, sequenced in a study of CD8+ T cells in alopecia areata. The authors extracted RNA and reverse transcribed it into cDNA as the sequencing template. The table came from immunoSEQ multiplex PCR; TCRdb's copy has only in-frame clones and leaves some out. The sample lists about 290,000 clones, more than 45% occurring once. The treatment is: oral pan-JAK inhibitor, 5-10 mg twice daily. Here the sequenced sample was CD4+ T cells sorted from blood, taken at week 24, from a patient treated with tofacitinib. Receptors originate from a human donor with alopecia areata.

This clone was counted a few times. This chain uses TRBV10-3 with TRBJ2-1; 9 bases map to TRBD1. The CDR3 is 14 amino acids. With V trimmed by 4 bases and J by 6 bases, 4 bases remained unmatched. CDR1 is ENHRY and CDR2 is SYGVKD in the germline V gene. The CDR3 here is CAISGTGVVNEQFF. DNA of the CDR3: TGTGCCATCAGTGGGACAGGGGTTGTCAATGAGCAGTTCTTC.

CDR3 loop: CSATRNTEAFF. In nucleotides, the CDR3 is TGCAGTGCTACCAGGAACACTGAAGCTTTCTTT. The chain carries TRBV20-1 and TRBJ1-1, with D hard to call. V lost 4 bases, J lost 1 base, and 4 bases lay in between. The CDR3 contains 11 residues. Germline V gene sequence: CDR1 DFQATT, CDR2 SNEGSKA (reference sequence).

This sequence joins TRBV28 and TRBJ2-5, with 12 positions matching TRBD1. This CDR3 has 16 residues. Germline V gives CDR1 MDHEN, CDR2 SYDVKM. Trimming at V came to 5 bases and at J to 4 bases, leaving 8 bases not matched to a gene. CDR3 in DNA: TGTGCCAGCAGTCCGGGACAGGGGGCGTCCGGAGAGACCCAGTACTTC. Protein: CASSPGQGASGETQYF.

This clone turned up a few times. The chain links TRBV12-5 to TRBJ2-3; possible D gene TRBD1, 6 bases. The CDR3 runs to 16 residues. Trimming shortened V by 0 bases and J by 1 base, and 11 bases separated the two germline ends. Germline V CDR1 and CDR2: LGHNT, FRNRAP. CDR3 protein: CASGLVLGAGTDTQYF. The CDR3, as DNA: TGTGCTAGTGGTTTGGTACTGGGGGCGGGCACAGATACGCAGTATTTT.

The V and J genes are TRBV6-6 and TRBJ1-1; perhaps TRBD1 as D (6 bases). V gave up 5 bases and J gave up 6 bases, with 13 bases separating them. The CDR3 sequence is 13 residues long. CDR1 MNHNY and CDR2 SVGAGI come from the germline V gene (reference sequence). The CDR3 region has the DNA TGTGCCAGCAGTACACAGGGAGGGGCTGAAGCTTTCTTT. Amino acid sequence: CASSTQGGAEAFF.

The V and J genes are TRBV20-1 and TRBJ1-1, with D hard to call. This CDR3 is 11 amino acids long. The V gene's germline CDR1 is DFQATT and CDR2 SNEGSKA (reference sequence). CDR3 amino acids: CSVQRHTEAFF. CDR3 nucleotide sequence: TGCAGCGTCCAGAGGCACACTGAAGCTTTCTTT.

This clone has only a few counts. This chain joins TRBV30 and TRBJ2-6; TRBD1 aligns across 8 bases. CDR1 and CDR2 from the germline V gene are GTSNPN and SVGIG (reference sequence). The CDR3 totals 17 residues. The junction had 11 bases not matched to a gene; V was cut back by 7 bases and J by 0 bases. CDR3 loop: CASLRDRTFSGANVLTF. The CDR3 DNA reads as TGTGCCTCCCTCCGGGACAGGACCTTCTCTGGGGCCAACGTCCTGACTTTC.

This clone was counted between two and nine times. The rearrangement links TRBV9 to TRBJ2-3, with D unresolved. V lost 0 bases and J 2 bases, leaving 7 bases between the germline ends. CDR1 and CDR2 (germline): SGDLS, YYNGEE. This CDR3 has 14 residues. The CDR3 region is CASSVAVLTDTQYF. CDR3 in DNA: TGTGCCAGCAGCGTAGCAGTACTCACAGATACGCAGTATTTT.

On this clone: Other DNA sequences from this sample encode an identical CDR3 as well. V gene TRBV7-9 combines with J gene TRBJ1-3; 9 bases are shared with TRBD1. This CDR3 is built from 14 residues. The V and J ends lost 3 bases and 4 bases, in that order; junction bases with no gene match: 1. In germline, CDR1 is SEHNR, CDR2 FQNEAQ (reference sequence). The CDR3 DNA reads as TGTGCCAGCAGCTTGGGACAGGGCGGAAACACCATATATTTT. It is translated as CASSLGQGGNTIYF.

This chain joins TRBV27 and TRBJ1-6, with D possibly matching TRBD1 (6 bases). The V gene's germline CDR1 is MNHEY and CDR2 SMNVEV (reference sequence). V was cut by 6 bases and J by 7 bases, with 16 bases left in between. This CDR3 contains 15 residues. This CDR3 reads CASRKAPTGNSPLHF. In DNA form, the CDR3 reads TGTGCCAGCAGGAAAGCCCCGACAGGCAATTCACCCCTCCACTTT.